This T cell receptor (beta chain) was recorded in a study of patients and donors after allogeneic stem cell transplantation. Between the trimmed V and J ends, which lost 4 bases and 3 bases, there was a span of 21 bases. CDR1 is SGHDN and CDR2 is FVKESK in the germline V gene. The length of the CDR3 is 17 residues. In TCRdb, the RT-PCR reads were re-called with MiXCR into one record per CDR3 protein. The data hold some 880,000 distinct CDR3 sequences, with roughly 18% observed a single time. Sample: blood, either unsorted or a sorted T cell fraction (not recorded which). V is TRBV14 and J is TRBJ1-2; weak D call: TRBD1 (6 bases). This clonotype was sampled from a human donor who was either an allogeneic HSCT recipient or a stem cell or donor lymphocyte infusion donor (not recorded which). It is not recorded whose cells these are; they may come from a transplant donor. The CDR3 region has the DNA TGTGCCAGCAGCCGGTCAGCCAAGCAGGGGATTCACTATGGCTACACCTTC. Amino acids: CASSRSAKQGIHYGYTF.